What follows describes a single T cell receptor (beta chain). The antigen is undetermined. Germline V gene lookup returns CDR1 SQVTM and CDR2 ANQGSEA. The CDR3 is made up of 13 amino acids. Primers: 60 Vbeta forward and 13 Jbeta reverse. Only in-frame clones appear in the TCRdb table, and some are missing; sequencing was by immunoSEQ multiplex PCR. The table lists 150,000 to 200,000 clones, approximately 80% of them singletons, with approximately 2.9% in the top ten. The data belong to a study of cytomegalovirus exposure and HLA in healthy donors. As for the study in general: Of all 398 donors who were genotyped, around 79% belonged to the Caucasian-associated ancestry cluster. The study, taken as a whole, reports: It was taken for granted in presence/absence analyses that sequencing depth across donors was roughly uniform.

Sequencing was done on a sample of PBMCs. The gene calls are TRBV29-1 and TRBJ1-1; a possible D gene is TRBD1 (5 bases). The TCR sequence derives from a woman in her thirties or forties in good health and CMV-seropositive. In nucleotides, the CDR3 is TGCGGAGCCTGGGGACTCATGAACACTGAAGCTTTCTTT. It encodes CGAWGLMNTEAFF.